This T cell receptor beta chain was captured in a study of T-cell reconstitution after alpha-beta-depleted transplantation in children. This clonotype was observed many times. The antigen is undetermined. During its preparation, the TCRbeta library received unique molecular identifiers. TCRdb itself ran the PCR reads through MiXCR, one entry per CDR3 protein. Altogether about 290,000 distinct CDR3 sequences are present, around 10% being singletons, with the ten largest covering roughly 7.1%. The V gene end was trimmed by 0 bases and the J gene end by 6 bases; junction bases not matched to a gene: 7. The CDR3 runs to 18 residues. Germline CDR1 is SGHRS and CDR2 is YFSETQ. Study findings and constraints: The study reportedly traced alpha-beta T cells about two months after transplant to several hundred expanded graft clones. Surviving thymic progenitors and recipient T cells were the source of high TCRbeta diversity at day 60 in some patients. One year after transplant, T-cell counts and diversity came mostly from newly produced T cells.

Sample: PBMCs, taken before TCRalphabeta/CD19-depleted stem cell transplant. The J gene is TRBJ2-1, the V gene TRBV5-1; TRBD2 aligns across 15 bases. The receptor was isolated from a boy younger than two with acute myeloid leukemia, due to receive a stem cell transplant. The CDR3 nucleotides read TGCGCCAGCAGCTTGGAGGGGACTAGCGGGGGGTTACCCAATGAGCAGTTCTTC. Translation gives CASSLEGTSGGLPNEQFF.